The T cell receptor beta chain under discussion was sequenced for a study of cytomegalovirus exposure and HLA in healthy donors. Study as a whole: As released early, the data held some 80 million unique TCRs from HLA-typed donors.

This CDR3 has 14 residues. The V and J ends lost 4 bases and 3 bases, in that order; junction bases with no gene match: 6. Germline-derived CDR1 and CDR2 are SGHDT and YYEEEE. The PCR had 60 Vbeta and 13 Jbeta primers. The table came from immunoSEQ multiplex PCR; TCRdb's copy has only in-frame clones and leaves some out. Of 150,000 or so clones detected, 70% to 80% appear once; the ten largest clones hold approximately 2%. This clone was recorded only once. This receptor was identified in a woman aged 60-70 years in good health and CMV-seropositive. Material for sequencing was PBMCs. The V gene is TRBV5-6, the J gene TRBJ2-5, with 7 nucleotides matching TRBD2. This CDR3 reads CASSVAGQKETQYF. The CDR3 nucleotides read TGTGCCAGCAGCGTAGCGGGCCAGAAAGAGACCCAGTACTTC.